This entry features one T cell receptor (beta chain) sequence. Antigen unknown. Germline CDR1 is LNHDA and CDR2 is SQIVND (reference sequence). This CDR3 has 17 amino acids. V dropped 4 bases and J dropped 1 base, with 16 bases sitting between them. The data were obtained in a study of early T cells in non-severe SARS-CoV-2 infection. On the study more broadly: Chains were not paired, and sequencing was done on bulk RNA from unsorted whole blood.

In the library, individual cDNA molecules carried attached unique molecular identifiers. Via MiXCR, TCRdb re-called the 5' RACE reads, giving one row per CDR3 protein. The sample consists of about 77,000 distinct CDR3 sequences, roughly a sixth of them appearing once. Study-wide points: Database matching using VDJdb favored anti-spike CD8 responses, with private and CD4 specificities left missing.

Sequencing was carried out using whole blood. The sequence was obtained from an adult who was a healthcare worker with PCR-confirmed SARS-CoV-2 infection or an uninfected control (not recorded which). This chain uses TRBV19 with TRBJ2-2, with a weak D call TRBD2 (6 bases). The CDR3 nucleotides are TGTGCCAGTAGTACTATTCGGGAGTTCCGGAACACCGGGGAGCTGTTTTTT. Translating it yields CASSTIREFRNTGELFF. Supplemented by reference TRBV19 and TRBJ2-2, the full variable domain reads DGGITQSPKYLFRKEGQNVTLSCEQNLNHDAMYWYRQDPGQGLRLIYYSQIVNDFQKGDIAEGYSVSREKKESFPLTVTSAQKNPTAFYLCASSTIREFRNTGELFFGEGSRLTVL.